A single sample gave rise to the 3 T cell receptor beta chains below, sequenced in a study of CD8 T cell repertoires and HIV-1 epitope variants. Repertoires were generated with immunoSEQ multiplex PCR, while TCRdb's copy carries only in-frame clones and drops some. Counted here are roughly 5,900 clones, 67% occurring once; the ten biggest clones make up roughly two fifths. These receptors have no known antigen. The sequencing sample was made of cultured CD8+ T cells derived from PBMCs. The receptor source for this set is a male donor with HIV.

The gene calls are TRBV27 and TRBJ2-3; D call uncertain. With 2 bases removed from V and 4 bases from J, the gap between germline ends came to 10 bases. The germline V gene has CDR1 MNHEY and CDR2 SMNVEV (reference sequence). There are 14 residues in the CDR3. The CDR3 loop reads CASSLIGPSDTQYF. CDR3 DNA sequence: TGTGCCAGCAGTTTAATAGGACCCTCAGATACGCAGTATTTT.

This chain links TRBV28 with TRBJ1-5; D is unclear. CDR3 size: 14 residues. Germline V gives CDR1 MDHEN, CDR2 SYDVKM. V lost 4 bases, J lost 3 bases, and 10 bases lay in between. Written as DNA, the CDR3 is TGTGCCAGCAGTTACGGGGTGAACAATCAGCCCCAGCATTTT. Its protein is CASSYGVNNQPQHF.

The rearrangement links TRBV9 to TRBJ2-7; TRBD1 might be the D (7 bases). Germline CDR1 is SGDLS and CDR2 is YYNGEE. V lost 2 bases to trimming and J lost 5 bases, with 14 bases between them. The length of the CDR3 is 14 residues. DNA of the CDR3: TGTGCCAGCAGCGTGTCAGGGGGGATGGACGAGCAGTACTTC. It encodes CASSVSGGMDEQYF.